The 13 T cell receptor beta chains below come from one sample, sequenced in a study of T cells expressing NK-cell markers. TCRdb derives one entry per CDR3 protein from the 5' RACE reads, leaving out DNA. The sample holds about 460,000 distinct CDR3 sequences. Source material: blood T cells: a sorted CD56 or NKG2C T cell subset, CD4+ or CD8+ T cells, or bulk PBMC T cells (not recorded which). These receptors were taken from a woman aged 50 to 60 in good health.

The chain has TRBV6-6 and TRBJ2-7; as DNA is missing, the TRBD2 call by TCRdb cannot be tested. Germline-derived CDR1 and CDR2 are MNHNY and SVGAGI (reference sequence). The CDR3 has 15 amino acids. The CDR3 sequence: CASRHGTSGSYEQYF.

This sequence joins TRBV5-5 and TRBJ2-3; TCRdb outputs TRBD2, but without DNA this stays unchecked. Germline V gene lookup returns CDR1 SGHKS and CDR2 YYEKEE (reference sequence). The CDR3 extends over 18 amino acids. CDR3 in amino acids: CASSLRGSAGGPPDTQYF.

This CDR3 reads CASSLAGAGGQPQHF. The chain joins TRBV5-1 to TRBJ1-5. CDR3 length equals 15 residues. CDR1 and CDR2 from the germline V gene are SGHRS and YFSETQ.

The chain employs TRBV4-1 and TRBJ2-1; TCRdb designates TRBD1, a call that cannot be tested without DNA. Germline CDR1 and CDR2: MGHRA and YSYEKL. CDR3 size: 13 residues. The chain's CDR3 is CASSQDGGAQPFF.

The chain has TRBV12-3 or TRBV12-4 and TRBJ2-6; TCRdb lists TRBD2, though no DNA is available to test this call. The CDR3 has 17 residues. CDR3 amino acids: CASTLLAGGSGANVLTF.

This chain uses TRBV7-9 with TRBJ1-1; TCRdb gives TRBD1 as the D gene, but with no DNA this cannot be confirmed. Germline loops: CDR1 SEHNR, CDR2 FQNEAQ (reference sequence). There are 14 residues in the CDR3. CDR3 amino acids: CASSSDRANTEAFF.

This sequence joins TRBV25-1 and TRBJ1-3; TCRdb lists TRBD1, though no DNA is available to test this call. This CDR3 comprises 17 residues. Per germline, CDR1 MGHDK and CDR2 SYGVNS. The CDR3 sequence is CASSDTVTGLSGNTIYF.

This chain uses TRBV19 with TRBJ2-1; with no DNA, the TCRdb D assignment of TRBD1 cannot be verified. Germline CDR1 LNHDA, CDR2 SQIVND (reference sequence). The CDR3 sequence is 17 residues long. The CDR3 region is CASSLYFGQGVDNEQFF.

The chain links TRBV10-1 to TRBJ2-1; there is no DNA to check the TCRdb D call of TRBD1. The CDR3 extends over 16 amino acids. Per the germline V gene, CDR1 is WNHNN and CDR2 is SYGVQD (reference sequence). The CDR3 region is CASSEEGGRTYNEQFF.

The CDR3 protein is CASSPLRGLGTDTQYF. The chain links TRBV19 to TRBJ2-3; as DNA is missing, the TRBD1 call by TCRdb cannot be tested. This CDR3 spans 16 amino acids. CDR1 is LNHDA and CDR2 is SQIVND in the germline V gene (reference sequence).

V and J are TRBV19 and TRBJ2-1; TCRdb's D call of TRBD1 is untestable without DNA. The CDR3 extends over 11 amino acids. Looked up from germline, CDR1 is LNHDA and CDR2 is SQIVND (reference sequence). This CDR3 reads CASSTTRGPFF.

This chain links TRBV11-3 with TRBJ2-2; TCRdb names TRBD2, which stays unverified in the absence of DNA. Looked up from germline, CDR1 is SGHNT and CDR2 is YENEEA. The CDR3 contains 14 residues. CDR3 residues: CASSPLGDGGELFF.

This chain links TRBV19 with TRBJ2-7; the D call of TRBD2 rests on TCRdb alone, since no DNA is present to check it. The CDR3 extends over 13 amino acids. Germline CDR1 is LNHDA and CDR2 is SQIVND (reference sequence). CDR3 in amino acids: CASKGSGIYEQYF.